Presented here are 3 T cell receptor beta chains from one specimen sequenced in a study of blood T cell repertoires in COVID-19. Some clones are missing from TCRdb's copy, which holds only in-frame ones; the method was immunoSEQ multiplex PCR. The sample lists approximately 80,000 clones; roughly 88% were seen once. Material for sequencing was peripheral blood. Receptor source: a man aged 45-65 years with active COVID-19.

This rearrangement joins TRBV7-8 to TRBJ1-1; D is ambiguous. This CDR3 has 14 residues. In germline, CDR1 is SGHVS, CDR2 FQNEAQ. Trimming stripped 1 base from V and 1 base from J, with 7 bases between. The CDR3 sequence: CASSLVAGNTEAFF. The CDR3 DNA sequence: TGTGCCAGCAGCTTAGTGGCAGGGAACACTGAAGCTTTCTTT.

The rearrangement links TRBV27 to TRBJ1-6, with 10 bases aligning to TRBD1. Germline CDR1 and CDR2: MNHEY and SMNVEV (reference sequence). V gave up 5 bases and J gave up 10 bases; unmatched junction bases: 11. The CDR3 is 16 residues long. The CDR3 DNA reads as TGTGCCAGCAGTACTACTTCGGGACAGGGGCGCTCACCCCTCCACTTT. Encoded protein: CASSTTSGQGRSPLHF.

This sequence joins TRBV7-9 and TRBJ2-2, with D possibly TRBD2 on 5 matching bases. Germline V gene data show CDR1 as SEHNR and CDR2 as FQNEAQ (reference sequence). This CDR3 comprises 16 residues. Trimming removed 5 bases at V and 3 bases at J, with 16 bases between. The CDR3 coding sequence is TGTGCCAGCAGCCCTGGACGGGGTGAATACACCGGGGAGCTGTTTTTT. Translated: CASSPGRGEYTGELFF.